Presented here are 28 T cell receptor beta chains from one specimen sequenced in a study of shared clonotypes between healthy human individuals. TCRdb keeps only in-frame clones here, not all; method: immunoSEQ multiplex PCR. The sample comprises approximately 1,500,000 clones, around 97% of which are singletons, and approximately 1.1% rests with the top ten. The sample comprised naive CD4+ T cells sorted from blood. Subset denoted: CD45RA+ positively selected. The receptor source for this set is a man aged 25-45 years in good health.

This chain joins TRBV5-6 and TRBJ2-5; D remains unclear. Germline V lookup: CDR1 SGHDT, CDR2 YYEEEE. There are 13 residues in the CDR3. Trimming left V 0 bases short and J 3 bases short, with 6 bases between. Here the CDR3 DNA reads TGTGCCAGCAGCTTGGGGTTTGAAGAGACCCAGTACTTC. This encodes CASSLGFEETQYF.

V and J are TRBV28 and TRBJ1-4; D gene unclear. Germline-derived CDR1 and CDR2 are MDHEN and SYDVKM. The CDR3 is 15 amino acids. Trimming stripped 7 bases from V and 8 bases from J, with 20 bases between. CDR3 sequence (DNA): TGTGCCAGCAATCAACTAGGGTTTCTCGGGGAAAAACTGTTTTTT. It translates to CASNQLGFLGEKLFF.

The J gene is TRBJ2-1, the V gene TRBV18; 9 bases match TRBD1. The CDR3 totals 17 residues. Germline V lookup: CDR1 KGHSH, CDR2 LQKENI. V was pared by 2 bases and J by 9 bases, with 14 bases of the junction left unmatched. CDR3 sequence: CASSPGWGTGNPAEQFF. The CDR3 coding sequence is TGTGCCAGCTCACCAGGCTGGGGGACAGGGAATCCAGCTGAGCAGTTCTTC. Full variable domain (missing parts from reference TRBV18 and TRBJ2-1): NAGVMQNPRHLVRRRGQEARLRCSPMKGHSHVYWYRQLPEEGLKFMVYLQKENIIDESGMPKERFSAEFPKEGPSILRIQQVVRGDSAAYFCASSPGWGTGNPAEQFFGPGTRLTVL.

V and J are TRBV11-3 and TRBJ2-1, with 8 bases aligning to TRBD1. The length of the CDR3 is 15 residues. The germline V gene encodes CDR1 SGHNT and CDR2 YENEEA. V trimming: 4 bases; J trimming: 0 bases; junction bases outside the gene matches: 2. The CDR3 bases are TGTGCCAGCAGCTGGGGACAGGTCTCCTACAATGAGCAGTTCTTC. Translating it yields CASSWGQVSYNEQFF.

V usage is TRBV15 and J usage is TRBJ2-5; 11 bases agree with TRBD2. From germline, CDR1 is LNHNV and CDR2 YYDKDF (reference sequence). The CDR3 is 17 residues long. After removal of 0 bases from V and 4 bases from J, the junction contained 7 bases not matched to a gene. In nucleotides, the CDR3 is TGTGCCACCAGCAGAGACCGTACTAGCGGGAGTTCAGAGACCCAGTACTTC. Amino acids: CATSRDRTSGSSETQYF.

The genes are TRBV7-6 and TRBJ2-1; TRBD1 is a possible D gene (7 bases). Germline V gene sequence: CDR1 SGHVS, CDR2 FNYEAQ. Trimming shortened V by 5 bases and J by 0 bases, and 11 bases separated the two germline ends. The CDR3 runs to 15 residues. The CDR3 protein is CASSAGGSSYNEQFF. In DNA form, the CDR3 reads TGTGCCAGCAGCGCAGGGGGGAGCTCCTACAATGAGCAGTTCTTC.

The gene calls are TRBV6-5 and TRBJ2-7; D is uncertain. Germline CDR1 and CDR2: MNHEY and SVGAGI. The CDR3 runs 14 residues. The V gene lost 2 bases and the J gene lost 2 bases, with 10 bases spanning the gap. The CDR3 DNA follows: TGTGCCAGCAGTTACGAGGACCCAGCCTACGAGCAGTACTTC. It yields the protein CASSYEDPAYEQYF.

V gene TRBV9 combines with J gene TRBJ2-5, with D maybe TRBD1 (6 bases). This CDR3 contains 12 residues. Deletions cut 3 bases from V and 9 bases from J, with 12 bases between. Germline lookup yields CDR1 SGDLS and CDR2 YYNGEE. The DNA of the CDR3 is TGTGCCAGCAGCGATAGGGGGACGTCCCAGTACTTC. It translates to CASSDRGTSQYF.

Concerning this clone itself: Different DNA sequences within this sample yield the same CDR3. The V and J genes are TRBV11-2 and TRBJ2-1; D call uncertain. The V and J ends lost 5 bases and 5 bases respectively, with 4 bases between them. The CDR3 runs 11 residues. Germline V CDR1 and CDR2: SGHAT, FQNNGV. The CDR3 coding sequence is TGTGCCAGCAGCCGAAACAATGAGCAGTTCTTC. This gives the protein CASSRNNEQFF.

V gene TRBV7-8 combines with J gene TRBJ2-4; D perhaps matches TRBD2 (5 bases). The CDR3 spans 17 residues. Trimming removed 4 bases at V and 0 bases at J, with 16 bases between. Germline values: CDR1 SGHVS, CDR2 FQNEAQ. The CDR3 DNA reads as TGTGCCAGCAGCTCAATAGGAGGCAGTCTAGCCAAAAACATTCAGTACTTC. This translates into CASSSIGGSLAKNIQYF. The variable domain in full, with the rest retrieved from reference TRBV7-8 and TRBJ2-4, is GAGVSQSPRYKVAKRGQDVALRCDPISGHVSLFWYQQALGQGPEFLTYFQNEAQLDKSGLPSDRFFAERPEGSVSTLKIQRTQQEDSAVYLCASSSIGGSLAKNIQYFGAGTRLSVL.

The rearrangement uses TRBV7-9 and TRBJ2-7; 11 bases are shared with TRBD2. This CDR3 has 15 residues. Germline-derived CDR1 and CDR2 are SEHNR and FQNEAQ (reference sequence). The V and J ends lost 7 bases and 5 bases, in that order; junction bases with no gene match: 10. CDR3 loop: CASNPLAGVQDEQYF. The CDR3 nucleotides read TGTGCCAGCAACCCACTAGCGGGAGTTCAGGACGAGCAGTACTTC.

The rearrangement links TRBV5-5 to TRBJ2-5; 7 bases match TRBD2. CDR1 and CDR2 (germline): SGHKS, YYEKEE (reference sequence). CDR3 length equals 14 residues. V shed 0 bases, J shed 4 bases, and the junction held 3 bases outside the gene matches. CDR3 amino acids: CASSLAGRVETQYF. CDR3 in DNA: TGTGCCAGCAGCTTGGCAGGGAGGGTAGAGACCCAGTACTTC.

CDR3 protein: CASSAGTARGYTF. For the CDR3, the DNA is TGTGCCAGTAGTGCCGGGACCGCCCGGGGCTACACCTTC. The V and J genes are TRBV19 and TRBJ1-2; maybe TRBD1 (5 bases). The V end was cut by 5 bases, the J end by 8 bases, with 15 bases between. Germline CDR1 and CDR2: LNHDA and SQIVND (reference sequence). The CDR3 covers 13 residues.

The chain couples TRBV25-1 to TRBJ2-3; tentative D call: TRBD1 (5 bases). Trimming left V 4 bases short and J 2 bases short, with 10 bases between. This CDR3 comprises 14 residues. Germline CDR1 MGHDK, CDR2 SYGVNS. CDR3 nucleotides: TGTGCCAGCAGTGGTCAGGGTTACACAGATACGCAGTATTTT. Translated, it gives CASSGQGYTDTQYF. The full variable domain, in which reference TRBV25-1 and TRBJ2-3 provide the parts outside the CDR3, is EADIYQTPRYLVIGTGKKITLECSQTMGHDKMYWYQQDPGMELHLIHYSYGVNSTEKGDLSSESTVSRIRTEHFPLTLESARPSHTSQYLCASSGQGYTDTQYFGPGTRLTVL.

The chain couples TRBV6-1 to TRBJ1-4; D is undetermined. Germline values: CDR1 MNHNS, CDR2 SASEGT. The V end was cut by 10 bases, the J end by 3 bases, with 12 bases between. This CDR3 contains 13 residues. The CDR3 spells CATVEVANEKLFF. The DNA of the CDR3 is TGTGCCACGGTGGAGGTCGCTAATGAAAAACTGTTTTTT.

V usage is TRBV20-1 and J usage is TRBJ2-7; no reliable D call. Germline values: CDR1 DFQATT, CDR2 SNEGSKA (reference sequence). CDR3 length: 11 amino acids. Trimming cost V 6 bases and J 3 bases, with 9 bases left between them. The CDR3 loop is CSAAGLYEQYF. CDR3 nucleotide sequence: TGCAGTGCCGCCGGGCTCTACGAGCAGTACTTC.

The chain employs TRBV28 and TRBJ2-1; 9 bases line up with TRBD2. The CDR3 loop spans 13 amino acids. Trimming took 5 bases from V and 10 from J; bases not matched to a gene: 6. Germline CDR1 is MDHEN and CDR2 is SYDVKM. CDR3 coding DNA: TGTGCCAGCAGTAGGGGACTAGCAGACGAGCAGTTCTTC. Translating gives CASSRGLADEQFF.

V is TRBV2 and J is TRBJ2-5; TRBD1 might be the D (5 bases). The end of the DNA fits TRBJ2-7 better, so the J call may be wrong. CDR3 length: 15 residues. The V gene's germline CDR1 is SNHLY and CDR2 FYNNEI. CDR3 region: CASRRTQGPIDEQYF. CDR3 in DNA: TGTGCCAGCAGGCGCACCCAGGGTCCCATCGACGAGCAGTACTTC.

V usage is TRBV11-1 and J usage is TRBJ2-2; 7 bases are shared with TRBD1. J was trimmed by 6 bases and V by 5 bases; bases with no gene match: 15. This CDR3 comprises 17 residues. Germline-derived CDR1 and CDR2 are SGHAT and FQDESV (reference sequence). CDR3 loop: CASSALAGTETPGELFF. CDR3 DNA sequence: TGTGCCAGCAGCGCCCTAGCCGGGACAGAAACCCCCGGGGAGCTGTTTTTT.

This sequence joins TRBV5-4 and TRBJ2-3, with unresolved D. From germline, CDR1 is SGHNT and CDR2 YYREEE (reference sequence). CDR3 length equals 17 residues. Trimming stripped 4 bases from V and 3 bases from J, with 21 bases between. The CDR3 nucleotides read TGTGCCAGCAGCCGCGTAGGGCGGCCCACCGGGACAGATACGCAGTATTTT. It translates to CASSRVGRPTGTDTQYF.

This clone was observed a single time. The V call is TRBV2, the J call TRBJ1-5; maybe TRBD1 (5 bases). This CDR3 region has 14 residues. Germline CDR1 is SNHLY and CDR2 is FYNNEI. Trimming took off 5 bases at V and 7 bases at J, with 15 bases between the two ends. The CDR3, as DNA: TGTGCCAGCAGTCCTCGCCGGACAAGCCAGCCCCAGCATTTT. Translation: CASSPRRTSQPQHF. Drawing the rest from reference TRBV2 and TRBJ1-5, the complete variable domain is EPEVTQTPSHQVTQMGQEVILRCVPISNHLYFYWYRQILGQKVEFLVSFYNNEISEKSEIFDDQFSVERPDGSNFTLKIRSTKLEDSAMYFCASSPRRTSQPQHFGDGTRLSIL.

This clone was counted between two and nine times. V and J are TRBV21-1 and TRBJ1-2; the DNA was not compared with TRBD1, the D call given in the table. TRBV21-1 is designated a pseudogene. The CDR3 is made up of 14 amino acids. The CDR3 coding sequence is TGTGCCAGCAACCTCCCCGAAACAGGGCGCTGCTACACCTTC. Amino acid sequence: CASNLPETGRCYTF.

V gene TRBV7-3 combines with J gene TRBJ2-7, with 7 bases aligning to TRBD2. The V gene's germline CDR1 is SGHTA and CDR2 FQGTGA. This CDR3 has 15 residues. V lost 1 base and J lost 0; bases outside the gene matches: 3. The CDR3 here is CASSLRAGPSYEQYF. DNA for the CDR3: TGTGCCAGCAGCTTAAGAGCGGGACCCTCCTACGAGCAGTACTTC.

The chain uses TRBV29-1 and TRBJ1-2, with 10 bases lining up with TRBD1. CDR3 length equals 12 residues. The V and J ends lost 3 bases and 8 bases, in that order; junction bases with no gene match: 3. Germline V lookup: CDR1 SQVTM, CDR2 ANQGSEA. CDR3 coding DNA: TGCAGCGTTGAGGACAGGGGGAAAGGCTACACCTTC. It codes for CSVEDRGKGYTF. The full variable domain, completed using reference TRBV29-1 and TRBJ1-2, is SAVISQKPSRDICQRGTSLTIQCQVDSQVTMMFWYRQQPGQSLTLIATANQGSEATYESGFVIDKFPISRPNLTFSTLTVSNMSPEDSSIYLCSVEDRGKGYTFGSGTRLTVV.

V usage is TRBV28 and J usage is TRBJ1-5, with 9 bases lining up with TRBD1. The V and J ends lost 4 bases and 5 bases, in that order; junction bases with no gene match: 15. Germline V lookup: CDR1 MDHEN, CDR2 SYDVKM. The CDR3 is made up of 18 amino acids. The CDR3 DNA reads TGTGCCAGCAGTTGGTGGGGAGGACCTACAGGGGGCGATCAGCCCCAGCATTTT. This encodes CASSWWGGPTGGDQPQHF.

This rearrangement joins TRBV25-1 to TRBJ1-5, with TRBD1 matching over 10 bases. The germline V gene encodes CDR1 MGHDK and CDR2 SYGVNS. V was pared by 3 bases and J by 5 bases, with 7 bases of the junction left unmatched. The CDR3 runs 16 residues. This CDR3 is CASSDDGTGAYQPQHF. The CDR3 DNA reads TGTGCCAGCAGTGATGACGGGACAGGGGCCTATCAGCCCCAGCATTTT. Full variable domain (outside the CDR3, taken from reference TRBV25-1 and TRBJ1-5): EADIYQTPRYLVIGTGKKITLECSQTMGHDKMYWYQQDPGMELHLIHYSYGVNSTEKGDLSSESTVSRIRTEHFPLTLESARPSHTSQYLCASSDDGTGAYQPQHFGDGTRLSIL.

The rearrangement joins TRBV5-4 to TRBJ2-7; 8 bases map to TRBD2. This CDR3 contains 15 residues. From germline, CDR1 is SGHNT and CDR2 YYREEE (reference sequence). V trimming: 3 bases; J trimming: 0 bases; junction bases outside the gene matches: 5. In DNA, the CDR3 is TGTGCCAGCAGCTCTTCGGGAGGGAGCTCCTACGAGCAGTACTTC. Translation: CASSSSGGSSYEQYF.

CDR3 DNA: TGTGCCATCAGTGAGTCGGCACAGGGGCAAGAGACCCAGTACTTC. Translation: CAISESAQGQETQYF. This chain uses TRBV10-3 with TRBJ2-5; 7 nucleotides align to TRBD1. V was pared by 0 bases and J by 2 bases, with 3 bases of the junction left unmatched. The CDR3 runs 15 residues. From germline, CDR1 is ENHRY and CDR2 SYGVKD.